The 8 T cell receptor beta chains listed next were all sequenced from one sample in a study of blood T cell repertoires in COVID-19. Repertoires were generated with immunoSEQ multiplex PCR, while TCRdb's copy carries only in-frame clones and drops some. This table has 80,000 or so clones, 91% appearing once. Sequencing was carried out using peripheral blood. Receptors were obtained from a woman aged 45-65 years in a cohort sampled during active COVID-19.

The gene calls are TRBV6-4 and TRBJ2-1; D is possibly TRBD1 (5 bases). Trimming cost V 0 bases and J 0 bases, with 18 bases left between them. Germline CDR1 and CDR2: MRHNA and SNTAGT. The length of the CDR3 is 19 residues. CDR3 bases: TGTGCCAGCAGTGACTCGAAAGATGTTAGGGGAAACTCCTACAATGAGCAGTTCTTC. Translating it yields CASSDSKDVRGNSYNEQFF.

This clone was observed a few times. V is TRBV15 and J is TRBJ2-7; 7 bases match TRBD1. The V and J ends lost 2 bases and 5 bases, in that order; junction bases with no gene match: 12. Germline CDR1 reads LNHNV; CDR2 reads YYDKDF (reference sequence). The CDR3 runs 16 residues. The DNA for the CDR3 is TGTGCCACCAGCAGATCTACGACAGGGAGAGTGAACGAGCAGTACTTC. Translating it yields CATSRSTTGRVNEQYF.

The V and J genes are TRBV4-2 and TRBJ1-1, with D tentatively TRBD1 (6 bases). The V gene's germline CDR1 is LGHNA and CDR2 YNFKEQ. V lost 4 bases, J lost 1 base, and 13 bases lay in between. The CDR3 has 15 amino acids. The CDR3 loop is CASSPTGTQNTEAFF. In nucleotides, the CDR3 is TGTGCCAGCAGCCCCACAGGGACCCAGAACACTGAAGCTTTCTTT.

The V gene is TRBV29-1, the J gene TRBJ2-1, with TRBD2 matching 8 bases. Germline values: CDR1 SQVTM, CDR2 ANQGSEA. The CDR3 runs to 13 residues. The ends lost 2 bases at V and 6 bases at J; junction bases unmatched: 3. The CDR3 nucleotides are TGCAGCGTTGAACGGGAGGGTCCCAATGAGCAGTTCTTC. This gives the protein CSVEREGPNEQFF.

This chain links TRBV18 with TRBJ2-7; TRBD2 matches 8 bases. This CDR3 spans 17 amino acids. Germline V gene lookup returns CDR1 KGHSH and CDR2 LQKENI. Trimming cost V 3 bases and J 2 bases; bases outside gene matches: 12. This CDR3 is CASSPPYASGGPYEQYF. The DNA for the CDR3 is TGTGCCAGCTCACCCCCGTACGCGAGCGGGGGTCCCTACGAGCAGTACTTC.

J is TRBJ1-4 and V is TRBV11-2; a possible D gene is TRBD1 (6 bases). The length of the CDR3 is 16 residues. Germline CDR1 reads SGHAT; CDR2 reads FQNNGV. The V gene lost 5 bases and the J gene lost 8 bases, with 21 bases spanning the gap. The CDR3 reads CASSLRGGRTREKLFF. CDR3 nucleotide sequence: TGTGCCAGCAGCCTCCGGGGGGGCAGGACCCGGGAAAAACTGTTTTTT.

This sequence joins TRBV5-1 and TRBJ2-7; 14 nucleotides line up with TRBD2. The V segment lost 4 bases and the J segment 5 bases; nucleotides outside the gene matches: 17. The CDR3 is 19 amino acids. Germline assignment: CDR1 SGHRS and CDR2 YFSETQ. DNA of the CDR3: TGCGCCAGCAGCCTGAGGCCCGGGACTAGCGGGAGTCCCGCCCACGAGCAGTACTTC. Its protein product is CASSLRPGTSGSPAHEQYF. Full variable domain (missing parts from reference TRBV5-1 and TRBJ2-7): KAGVTQTPRYLIKTRGQQVTLSCSPISGHRSVSWYQQTPGQGLQFLFEYFSETQRNKGNFPGRFSGRQFSNSRSEMNVSTLELGDSALYLCASSLRPGTSGSPAHEQYFGPGTRLTVT.

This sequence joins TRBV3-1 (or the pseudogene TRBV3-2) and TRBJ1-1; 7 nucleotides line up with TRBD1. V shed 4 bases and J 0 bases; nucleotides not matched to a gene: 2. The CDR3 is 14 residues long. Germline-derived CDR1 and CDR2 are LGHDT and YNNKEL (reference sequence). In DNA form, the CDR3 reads TGTGCCAGCAGCCGGGGGACAGTGAACACTGAAGCTTTCTTT. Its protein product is CASSRGTVNTEAFF.